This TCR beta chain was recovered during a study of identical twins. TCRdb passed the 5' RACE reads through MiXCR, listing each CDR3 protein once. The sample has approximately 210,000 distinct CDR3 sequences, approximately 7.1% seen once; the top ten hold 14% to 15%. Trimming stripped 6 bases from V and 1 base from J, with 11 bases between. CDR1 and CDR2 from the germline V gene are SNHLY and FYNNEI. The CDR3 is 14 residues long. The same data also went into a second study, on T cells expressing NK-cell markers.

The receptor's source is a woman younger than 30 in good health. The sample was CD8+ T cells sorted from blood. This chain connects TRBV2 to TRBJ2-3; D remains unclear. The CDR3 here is CASRWSGGTDTQYF. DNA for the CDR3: TGTGCCAGCAGGTGGAGTGGGGGCACAGATACGCAGTATTTT.